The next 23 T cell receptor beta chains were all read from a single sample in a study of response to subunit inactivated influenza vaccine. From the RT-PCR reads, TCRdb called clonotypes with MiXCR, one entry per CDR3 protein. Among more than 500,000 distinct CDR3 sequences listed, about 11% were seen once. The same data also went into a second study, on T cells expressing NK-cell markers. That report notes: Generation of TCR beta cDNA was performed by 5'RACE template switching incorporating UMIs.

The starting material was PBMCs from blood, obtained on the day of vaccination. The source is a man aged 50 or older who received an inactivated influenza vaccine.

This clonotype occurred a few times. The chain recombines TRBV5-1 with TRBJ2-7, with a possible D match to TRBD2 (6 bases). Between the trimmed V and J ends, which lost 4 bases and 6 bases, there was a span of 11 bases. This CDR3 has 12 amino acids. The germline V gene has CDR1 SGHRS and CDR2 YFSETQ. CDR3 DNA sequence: TGCGCCAGCAGCCCTGCGGGGACCGAGCAGTACTTC. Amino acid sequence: CASSPAGTEQYF.

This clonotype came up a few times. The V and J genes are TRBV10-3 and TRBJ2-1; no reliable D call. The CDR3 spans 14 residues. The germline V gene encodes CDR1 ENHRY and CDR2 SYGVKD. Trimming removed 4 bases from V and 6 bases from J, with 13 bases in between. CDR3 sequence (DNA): TGTGCCATCAGTGGGCTTTGGGTACGCAATGAGCAGTTCTTC. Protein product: CAISGLWVRNEQFF.

The CDR3 bases are TGTGCCAGCAGTGCCGACAGGGGAATCTACAATGAGCAGTTCTTC. Encoded protein: CASSADRGIYNEQFF. J is TRBJ2-1 and V is TRBV2; 8 nucleotides align to TRBD1. The CDR3 runs to 15 residues. V was pared by 4 bases and J by 3 bases, with 5 bases of the junction left unmatched. Germline lookup yields CDR1 SNHLY and CDR2 FYNNEI.

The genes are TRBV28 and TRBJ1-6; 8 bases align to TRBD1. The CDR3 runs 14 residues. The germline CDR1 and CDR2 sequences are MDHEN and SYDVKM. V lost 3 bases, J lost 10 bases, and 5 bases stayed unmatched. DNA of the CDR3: TGTGCCAGCAGTTTGTCCCACAGGGGGTCACCCCTCCACTTT. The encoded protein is CASSLSHRGSPLHF.

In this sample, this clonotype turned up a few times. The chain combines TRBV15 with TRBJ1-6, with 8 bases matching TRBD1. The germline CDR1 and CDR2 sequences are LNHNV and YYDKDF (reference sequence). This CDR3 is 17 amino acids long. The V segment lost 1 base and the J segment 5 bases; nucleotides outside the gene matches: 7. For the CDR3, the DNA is TGTGCCACCAGCAGAGGCGGGACAGGACTAAATAATTCACCCCTCCACTTT. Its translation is CATSRGGTGLNNSPLHF.

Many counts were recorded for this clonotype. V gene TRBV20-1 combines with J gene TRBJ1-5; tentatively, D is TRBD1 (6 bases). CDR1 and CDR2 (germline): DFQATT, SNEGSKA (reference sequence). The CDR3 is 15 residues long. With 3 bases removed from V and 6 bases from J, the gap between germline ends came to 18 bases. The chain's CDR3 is CSASAVLGAVQPQHF. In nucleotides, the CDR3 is TGCAGTGCTAGTGCTGTATTGGGGGCCGTTCAGCCCCAGCATTTT.

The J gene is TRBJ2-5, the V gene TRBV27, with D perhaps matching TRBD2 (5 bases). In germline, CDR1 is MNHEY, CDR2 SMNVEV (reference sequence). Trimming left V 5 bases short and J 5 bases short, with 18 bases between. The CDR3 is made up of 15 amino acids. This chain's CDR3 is CASSPRAPWRETQYF. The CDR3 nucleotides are TGTGCCAGCAGTCCTCGGGCCCCGTGGAGGGAGACCCAGTACTTC.

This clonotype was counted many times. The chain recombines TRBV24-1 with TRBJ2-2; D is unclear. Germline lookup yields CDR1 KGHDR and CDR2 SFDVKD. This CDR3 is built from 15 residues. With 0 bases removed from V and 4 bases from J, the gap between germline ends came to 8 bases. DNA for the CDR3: TGTGCCACCAGTGATTTGCTACTCGGCACCGGGGAGCTGTTTTTT. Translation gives CATSDLLLGTGELFF.

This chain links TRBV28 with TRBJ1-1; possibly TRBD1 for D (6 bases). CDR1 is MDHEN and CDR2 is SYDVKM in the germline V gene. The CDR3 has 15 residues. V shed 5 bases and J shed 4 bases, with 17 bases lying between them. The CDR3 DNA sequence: TGTGCCAGCAGTCTCGGGGGGCAGGGTCTCACTGAAGCTTTCTTT. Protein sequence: CASSLGGQGLTEAFF. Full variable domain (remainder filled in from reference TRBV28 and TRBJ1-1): DVKVTQSSRYLVKRTGEKVFLECVQDMDHENMFWYRQDPGLGLRLIYFSYDVKMKEKGDIPEGYSVSREKKERFSLILESASTNQTSMYLCASSLGGQGLTEAFFGQGTRLTVV.

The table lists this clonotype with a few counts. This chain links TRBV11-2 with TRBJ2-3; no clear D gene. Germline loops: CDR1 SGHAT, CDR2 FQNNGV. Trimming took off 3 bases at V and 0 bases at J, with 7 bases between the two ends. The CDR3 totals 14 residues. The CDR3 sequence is CASSLEPSTDTQYF. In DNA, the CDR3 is TGTGCCAGCAGCTTGGAGCCTAGCACAGATACGCAGTATTTT.

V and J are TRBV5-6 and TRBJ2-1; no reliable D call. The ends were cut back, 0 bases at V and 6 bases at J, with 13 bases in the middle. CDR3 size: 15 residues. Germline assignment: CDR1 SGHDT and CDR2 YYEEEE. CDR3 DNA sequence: TGTGCCAGCAGCTTGGGGTCGGGTAGGTTCAATGAGCAGTTCTTC. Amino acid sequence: CASSLGSGRFNEQFF.

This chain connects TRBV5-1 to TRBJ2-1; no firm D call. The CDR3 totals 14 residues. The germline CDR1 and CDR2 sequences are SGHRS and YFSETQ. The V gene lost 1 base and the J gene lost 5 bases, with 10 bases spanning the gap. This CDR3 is CASSLQPSDNEQFF. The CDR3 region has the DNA TGCGCCAGCAGCTTGCAGCCGTCCGACAATGAGCAGTTCTTC.

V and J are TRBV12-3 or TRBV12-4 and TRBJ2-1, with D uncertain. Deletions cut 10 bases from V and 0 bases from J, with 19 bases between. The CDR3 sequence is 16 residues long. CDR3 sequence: CATTTWPSLSYNEQFF. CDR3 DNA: TGTGCCACCACTACATGGCCCTCCCTCTCCTACAATGAGCAGTTCTTC.

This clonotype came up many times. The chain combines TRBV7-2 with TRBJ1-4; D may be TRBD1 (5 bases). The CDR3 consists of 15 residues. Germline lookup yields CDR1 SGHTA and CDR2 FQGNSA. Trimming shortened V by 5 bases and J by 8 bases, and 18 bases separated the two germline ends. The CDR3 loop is CASSIGRRGGEKLFF. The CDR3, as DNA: TGTGCCAGCAGCATCGGACGTAGGGGCGGGGAAAAACTGTTTTTT. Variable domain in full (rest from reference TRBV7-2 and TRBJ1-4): GAGVSQSPSNKVTEKGKDVELRCDPISGHTALYWYRQSLGQGLEFLIYFQGNSAPDKSGLPSDRFSAERTGGSVSTLTIQRTQQEDSAVYLCASSIGRRGGEKLFFGSGTQLSVL.

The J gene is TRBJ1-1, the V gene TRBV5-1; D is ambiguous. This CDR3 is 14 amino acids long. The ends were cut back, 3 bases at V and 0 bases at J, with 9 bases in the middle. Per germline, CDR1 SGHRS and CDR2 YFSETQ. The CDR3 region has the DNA TGCGCCAGCAGCTGGGTCGGGGTGAACACTGAAGCTTTCTTT. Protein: CASSWVGVNTEAFF.

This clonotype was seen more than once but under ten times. CDR3 in DNA: TGTGCCACCAGCAGAGATGGGCGAGACAATGAGCAGTTCTTC. Protein sequence: CATSRDGRDNEQFF. This chain uses TRBV15 with TRBJ2-1, with unresolved D. This CDR3 has 14 amino acids. Germline V gene data show CDR1 as LNHNV and CDR2 as YYDKDF (reference sequence). Trimming removed 0 bases at V and 5 bases at J, with 8 bases between.

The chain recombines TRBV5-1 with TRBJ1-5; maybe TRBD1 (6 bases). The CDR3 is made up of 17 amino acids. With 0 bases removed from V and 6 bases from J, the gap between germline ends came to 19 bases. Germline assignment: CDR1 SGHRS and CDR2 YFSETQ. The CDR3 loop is CASSLGPTAVRGQPQHF. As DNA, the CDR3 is TGCGCCAGCAGCTTGGGGCCGACCGCGGTCAGGGGTCAGCCCCAGCATTTT. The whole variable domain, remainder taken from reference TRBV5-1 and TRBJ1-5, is KAGVTQTPRYLIKTRGQQVTLSCSPISGHRSVSWYQQTPGQGLQFLFEYFSETQRNKGNFPGRFSGRQFSNSRSEMNVSTLELGDSALYLCASSLGPTAVRGQPQHFGDGTRLSIL.

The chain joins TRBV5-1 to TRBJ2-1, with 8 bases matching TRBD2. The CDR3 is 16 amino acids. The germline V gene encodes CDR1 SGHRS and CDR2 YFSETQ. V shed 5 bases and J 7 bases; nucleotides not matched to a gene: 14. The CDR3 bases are TGCGCCAGCAGTCTTACGGGGGGGCCTCTGGAGAATGAGCAGTTCTTC. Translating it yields CASSLTGGPLENEQFF.

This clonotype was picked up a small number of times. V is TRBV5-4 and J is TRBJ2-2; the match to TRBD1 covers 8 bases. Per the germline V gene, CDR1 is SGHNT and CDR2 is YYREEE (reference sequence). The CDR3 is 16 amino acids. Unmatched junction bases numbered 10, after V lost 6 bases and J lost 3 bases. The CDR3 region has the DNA TGTGCCAGCACCCTGGGTGGACAGGGCTACACCGGGGAGCTGTTTTTT. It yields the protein CASTLGGQGYTGELFF.

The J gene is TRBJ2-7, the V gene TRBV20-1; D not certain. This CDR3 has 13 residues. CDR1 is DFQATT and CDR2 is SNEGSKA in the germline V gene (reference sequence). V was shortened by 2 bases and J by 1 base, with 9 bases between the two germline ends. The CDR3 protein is CSARPRGSYEQYF. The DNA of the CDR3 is TGCAGTGCTAGACCCCGCGGTTCCTACGAGCAGTACTTC.

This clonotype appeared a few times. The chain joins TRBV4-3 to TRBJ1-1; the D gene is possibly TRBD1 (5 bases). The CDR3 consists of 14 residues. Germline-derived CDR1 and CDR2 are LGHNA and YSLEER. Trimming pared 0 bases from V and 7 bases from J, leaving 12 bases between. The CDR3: CASSQDSGGVEAFF. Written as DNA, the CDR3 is TGCGCCAGCAGCCAAGATTCGGGAGGGGTTGAAGCTTTCTTT.

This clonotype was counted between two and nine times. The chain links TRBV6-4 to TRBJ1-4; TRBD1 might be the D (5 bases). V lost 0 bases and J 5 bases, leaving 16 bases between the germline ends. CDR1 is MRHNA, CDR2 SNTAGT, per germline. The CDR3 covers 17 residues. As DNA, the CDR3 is TGTGCCAGCAGTGACTCAAGGCGCCGGGGGGGAAATGAAAAACTGTTTTTT. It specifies CASSDSRRRGGNEKLFF.

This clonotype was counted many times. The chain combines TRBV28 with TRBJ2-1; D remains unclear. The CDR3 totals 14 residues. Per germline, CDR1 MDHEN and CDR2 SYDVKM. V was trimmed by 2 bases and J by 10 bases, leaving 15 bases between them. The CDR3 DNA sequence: TGTGCCAGCAGTTTAGCCCCCCCCGGGTGGGAGCAGTTCTTC. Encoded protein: CASSLAPPGWEQFF.